The TCR beta chain under discussion was sequenced for a study of blood T cell repertoires in COVID-19. About the research overall: Sites across the United States, Italy and Spain contributed samples from acute and convalescent COVID-19. T cells, B-cell-depleted T cells, or PBMCs provided the cDNA or gDNA that served as material.

V dropped 3 bases and J dropped 6 bases, with 8 bases sitting between them. The CDR3 length is 12 residues. Per germline, CDR1 SEHNR and CDR2 FQNEAQ (reference sequence). Profiling relied on immunoSEQ multiplex PCR, and the TCRdb table lists in-frame clones only, not all of them. Of around 50,000 clones listed, over 80% were seen once; the top ten hold more than 1.2%. The chain joins TRBV7-9 to TRBJ1-2; D remains ambiguous. The receptor was derived from a man in his 60s with acute or convalescent COVID-19. Sequencing input: peripheral blood. CDR3 in DNA: TGTGCCAGCAGCTTCGGGGATGATGGCTACACCTTC. As protein: CASSFGDDGYTF. The whole variable domain, remainder taken from reference TRBV7-9 and TRBJ1-2, is DTGVSQNPRHKITKRGQNVTFRCDPISEHNRLYWYRQTLGQGPEFLTYFQNEAQLEKSRLLSDRFSAERPKGSFSTLEIQRTEQGDSAMYLCASSFGDDGYTFGSGTRLTVV.